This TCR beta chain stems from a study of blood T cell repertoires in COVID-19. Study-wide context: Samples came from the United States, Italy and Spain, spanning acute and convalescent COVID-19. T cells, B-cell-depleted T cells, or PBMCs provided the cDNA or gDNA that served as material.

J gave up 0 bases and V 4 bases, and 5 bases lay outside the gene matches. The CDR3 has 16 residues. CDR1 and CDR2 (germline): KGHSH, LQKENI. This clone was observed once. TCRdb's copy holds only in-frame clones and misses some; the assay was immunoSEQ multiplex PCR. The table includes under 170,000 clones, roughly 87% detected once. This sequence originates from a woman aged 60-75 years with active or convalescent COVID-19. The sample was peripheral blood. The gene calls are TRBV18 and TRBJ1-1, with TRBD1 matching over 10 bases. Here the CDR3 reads CASSRQGAVVNTEAFF. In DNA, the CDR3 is TGTGCCAGCTCACGACAGGGGGCTGTCGTGAACACTGAAGCTTTCTTT.